Reported below is one T cell receptor (beta chain). Its antigen is as yet unknown. This entry belongs to a study of cytomegalovirus exposure and HLA in healthy donors. Across the study: Of roughly 400 genotyped donors, approximately 80% clustered with self-reported Caucasian donors.

The trim removed 5 bases at V and 5 bases at J, leaving 11 bases unmatched. The CDR3 is 15 amino acids. Germline V gives CDR1 MDHEN, CDR2 SYDVKM. Study-level results: TRBV6-2, TRBV6-3 and some other V segments were excluded as indistinguishable. Overall, about 160 TCR beta chains were annotated as cytomegalovirus-associated.

PCR primers comprised 60 Vbeta and 13 Jbeta primers. Only in-frame clones appear in the TCRdb table, and some are missing; sequencing was by immunoSEQ multiplex PCR. The repertoire holds about 160,000 clones, with 60% to 85% as singletons. The sequenced sample was PBMCs. The TCR was taken from a man over 45 in good health and CMV-seropositive. J is TRBJ2-5 and V is TRBV28, with 7 bases identical to TRBD2. CDR3 amino acids: CASSTYRRGGETQYF. CDR3 coding DNA: TGTGCCAGCAGTACCTACCGTAGGGGAGGGGAGACCCAGTACTTC. Full variable domain (remainder filled in from reference TRBV28 and TRBJ2-5): DVKVTQSSRYLVKRTGEKVFLECVQDMDHENMFWYRQDPGLGLRLIYFSYDVKMKEKGDIPEGYSVSREKKERFSLILESASTNQTSMYLCASSTYRRGGETQYFGPGTRLLVL.